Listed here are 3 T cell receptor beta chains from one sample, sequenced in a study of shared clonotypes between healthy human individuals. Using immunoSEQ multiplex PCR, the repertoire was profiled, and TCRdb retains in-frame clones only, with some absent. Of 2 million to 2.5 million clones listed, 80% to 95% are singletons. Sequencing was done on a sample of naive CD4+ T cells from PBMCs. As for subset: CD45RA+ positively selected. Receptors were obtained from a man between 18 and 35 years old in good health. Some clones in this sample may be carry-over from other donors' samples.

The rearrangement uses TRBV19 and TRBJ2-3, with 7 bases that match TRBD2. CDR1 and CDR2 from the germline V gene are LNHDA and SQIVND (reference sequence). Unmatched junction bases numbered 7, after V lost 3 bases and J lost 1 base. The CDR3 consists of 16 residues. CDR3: CASSIQRGWGTDTQYF. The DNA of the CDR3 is TGTGCCAGTAGTATCCAGCGGGGATGGGGCACAGATACGCAGTATTTT.

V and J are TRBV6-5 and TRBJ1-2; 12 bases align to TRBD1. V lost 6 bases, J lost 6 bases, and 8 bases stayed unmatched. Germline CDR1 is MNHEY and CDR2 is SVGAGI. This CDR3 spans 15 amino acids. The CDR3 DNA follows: TGTGCCAGCAGAACTCCTGGGACAGGGGGCAATGGCTACACCTTC. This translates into CASRTPGTGGNGYTF.

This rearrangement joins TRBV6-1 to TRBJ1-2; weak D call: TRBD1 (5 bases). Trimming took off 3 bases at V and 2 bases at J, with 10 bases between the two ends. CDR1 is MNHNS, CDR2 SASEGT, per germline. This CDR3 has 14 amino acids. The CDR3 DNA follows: TGTGCCAGCAGTGATGGGACGGTCAACTATGGCTACACCTTC. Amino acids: CASSDGTVNYGYTF.